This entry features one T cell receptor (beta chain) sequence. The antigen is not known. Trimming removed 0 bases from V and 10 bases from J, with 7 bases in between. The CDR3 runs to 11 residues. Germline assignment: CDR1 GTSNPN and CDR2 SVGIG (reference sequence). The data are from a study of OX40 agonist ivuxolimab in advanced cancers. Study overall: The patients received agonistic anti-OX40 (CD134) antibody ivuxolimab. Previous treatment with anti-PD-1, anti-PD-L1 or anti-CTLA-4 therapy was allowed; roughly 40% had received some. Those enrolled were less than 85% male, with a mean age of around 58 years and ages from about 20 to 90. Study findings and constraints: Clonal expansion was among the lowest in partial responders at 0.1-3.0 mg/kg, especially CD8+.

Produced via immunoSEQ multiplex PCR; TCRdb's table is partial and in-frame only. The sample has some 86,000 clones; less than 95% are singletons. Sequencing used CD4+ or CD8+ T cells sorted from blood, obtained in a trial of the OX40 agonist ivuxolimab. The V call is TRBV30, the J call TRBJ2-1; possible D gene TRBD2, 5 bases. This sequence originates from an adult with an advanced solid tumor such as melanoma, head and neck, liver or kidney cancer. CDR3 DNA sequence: TGTGCCTGGAGTGTGGGGAGAGAGCAGTTCTTC. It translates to CAWSVGREQFF.